The 17 T cell receptor beta chains listed next were all sequenced from one sample in a study of CD8 T cells in Susac syndrome. The authors reverse transcribed about 0.5 to 1 ug RNA with random hexamers. MiXCR, run by TCRdb on the immunoSEQ multiplex PCR reads, gives a single entry per CDR3 protein. The table shows more than 75,000 distinct CDR3 sequences, with approximately 92% occurring only once. Sequencing was performed on CD8+ T cells from PBMCs. Receptors originate from a human donor in good health.

V and J are TRBV6-5 and TRBJ2-1, with 10 bases matching TRBD2. The CDR3 totals 16 residues. The germline V gene encodes CDR1 MNHEY and CDR2 SVGAGI. V dropped 3 bases and J dropped 3; count of bases not matched to a gene: 5. Here the CDR3 DNA reads TGTGCCAGCAGTTATCTAGCGGGGGATATCTACAATGAGCAGTTCTTC. It encodes CASSYLAGDIYNEQFF.

The CDR3 DNA is TGTGCCAGCAGTTACTCGGAGGCAGGGAGAGAATCACCCCTCCACTTT. Its translation: CASSYSEAGRESPLHF. The chain recombines TRBV6-5 with TRBJ1-6, with D tentatively TRBD1 (5 bases). Germline loops: CDR1 MNHEY, CDR2 SVGAGI. CDR3 length: 16 residues. Trimming cost V 0 bases and J 10 bases, with 16 bases left between them.

The chain carries TRBV7-3 and TRBJ2-3, with D possibly being TRBD2 (6 bases). With 5 bases removed from V and 6 bases from J, the gap between germline ends came to 18 bases. Germline lookup yields CDR1 SGHTA and CDR2 FQGTGA. CDR3 length: 15 residues. In DNA, the CDR3 is TGTGCCAGCAGCCGAACGGGACTTCTCGCGGATACGCAGTATTTT. Translating gives CASSRTGLLADTQYF.

CDR3 amino acids: CASGLVRTGLHSNQPQHF. CDR3 in DNA: TGTGCTAGTGGTTTGGTAAGGACAGGGCTTCATAGCAATCAGCCCCAGCATTTT. The V and J genes are TRBV12-5 and TRBJ1-5; 8 bases align to TRBD1. The CDR3 totals 18 residues. V trimming: 0 bases; J trimming: 0 bases; junction bases outside the gene matches: 7. Per germline, CDR1 LGHNT and CDR2 FRNRAP.

The chain employs TRBV7-9 and TRBJ2-2, with D possibly TRBD2 on 6 matching bases. From germline, CDR1 is SEHNR and CDR2 FQNEAQ (reference sequence). Deletions cut 3 bases from V and 2 bases from J, with 10 bases between. The CDR3 extends over 15 amino acids. CDR3 bases: TGTGCCAGCAGCTTGTTCGGGAGCAACACCGGGGAGCTGTTTTTT. This encodes CASSLFGSNTGELFF.

This chain connects TRBV6-2 or TRBV6-3 to TRBJ2-5; D is undetermined. V dropped 7 bases and J dropped 0 bases, with 6 bases sitting between them. CDR1 is MNHEY and CDR2 is SVGEGT in the germline V gene. The length of the CDR3 is 12 residues. CDR3 nucleotides: TGTGCCAGCAAGGCGTACCAAGAGACCCAGTACTTC. Translation gives CASKAYQETQYF.

This clonotype has just a few counts. V usage is TRBV29-1 and J usage is TRBJ1-3; D not certain. Trimming took off 2 bases at V and 4 bases at J, with 9 bases between the two ends. CDR3 length: 13 residues. CDR1 and CDR2 from the germline V gene are SQVTM and ANQGSEA. The CDR3: CSVEIRAGNTIYF. The CDR3 DNA is TGCAGCGTTGAAATAAGGGCCGGAAACACCATATATTTT.

DNA of the CDR3: TGTGCCAGCAGCCAAAACCTGGACGAGACGTATGGAAACACCATATATTTT. Residues: CASSQNLDETYGNTIYF. The chain recombines TRBV7-2 with TRBJ1-3; D gene ambiguous. CDR3 size: 17 residues. The ends were cut back, 5 bases at V and 3 bases at J, with 20 bases in the middle. The germline V gene has CDR1 SGHTA and CDR2 FQGNSA.

The J gene is TRBJ2-6, the V gene TRBV15, with D maybe TRBD2 (5 bases). Deletions cut 1 base from V and 0 bases from J, with 7 bases between. The CDR3 has 16 residues. The V gene's germline CDR1 is LNHNV and CDR2 YYDKDF (reference sequence). The CDR3 is CATSRGGYSGANVLTF. CDR3 nucleotide sequence: TGTGCCACCAGCAGAGGAGGGTACTCTGGGGCCAACGTCCTGACTTTC.

The chain recombines TRBV29-1 with TRBJ1-2; 8 nucleotides match TRBD1. V gave up 5 bases and J gave up 8 bases; unmatched junction bases: 13. Per germline, CDR1 SQVTM and CDR2 ANQGSEA. The CDR3 sequence is 14 residues long. In DNA form, the CDR3 reads TGCAGCGTTCCTCCCCTGGACAGGGCGAAGGGCTACACCTTC. Residues: CSVPPLDRAKGYTF.

This clonotype is a singleton in its sample. The chain has TRBV7-3 and TRBJ2-1; 8 positions match TRBD2. The CDR3 spans 15 residues. Unmatched junction bases numbered 10, after V lost 4 bases and J lost 8 bases. CDR1 and CDR2 (germline): SGHTA, FQGTGA. The CDR3 DNA reads TGTGCCAGCAGCTCTACGGGGGGGCCGGGCGATGAGCAGTTCTTC. Translation: CASSSTGGPGDEQFF. The entire variable domain, with the rest obtained from reference TRBV7-3 and TRBJ2-1, is as follows: GAGVSQTPSNKVTEKGKYVELRCDPISGHTALYWYRQSLGQGPEFLIYFQGTGAADDSGLPNDRFFAVRPEGSVSTLKIQRTERGDSAVYLCASSSTGGPGDEQFFGPGTRLTVL.

The chain combines TRBV29-1 with TRBJ2-1, with 7 bases lining up with TRBD1. Germline CDR1 and CDR2: SQVTM and ANQGSEA. The J segment lost 7 bases and the V segment lost 5 bases, leaving 14 bases of the junction unmatched. The CDR3 has 15 amino acids. The chain's CDR3 is CSVYLRDSRANEQFF. CDR3 sequence (DNA): TGCAGCGTTTATCTCCGGGACAGTAGGGCAAATGAGCAGTTCTTC.

The chain combines TRBV7-8 with TRBJ2-5, with a tentative D call TRBD2 (5 bases). The CDR3 consists of 13 residues. The V gene lost 3 bases and the J gene lost 5 bases, with 10 bases spanning the gap. Germline V CDR1 and CDR2: SGHVS, FQNEAQ. The CDR3 DNA reads TGTGCCAGCAGCTTCAGAGGGTGGGAGACCCAGTACTTC. Translated, it gives CASSFRGWETQYF.

This rearrangement joins TRBV2 to TRBJ1-2, with 7 bases identical to TRBD1. V shed 6 bases, J shed 8 bases, and the junction held 3 bases outside the gene matches. In germline, CDR1 is SNHLY, CDR2 FYNNEI. The CDR3 is 11 amino acids. The CDR3 DNA follows: TGTGCCAGCAGGCAGGGGGGAGGCTACACCTTC. Encoded protein: CASRQGGGYTF.

This clonotype was found a few times. The chain employs TRBV27 and TRBJ2-7; D unresolved. CDR1 and CDR2 (germline): MNHEY, SMNVEV (reference sequence). This CDR3 spans 11 amino acids. Trimming shortened V by 8 bases and J by 3 bases, and 8 bases separated the two germline ends. The CDR3 region is CASGQSYEQYF. The CDR3 DNA sequence: TGTGCCAGCGGCCAGAGCTACGAGCAGTACTTC.

The chain uses TRBV4-1 and TRBJ1-5, with D perhaps matching TRBD1 (5 bases). V was cut by 1 base and J by 4 bases, with 11 bases left in between. Germline CDR1 and CDR2: MGHRA and YSYEKL. This CDR3 comprises 15 residues. This CDR3 is CASSQGTRVNQPQHF. Written as DNA, the CDR3 is TGCGCCAGCAGCCAAGGGACCAGGGTAAATCAGCCCCAGCATTTT.

The chain combines TRBV6-2 or TRBV6-3 with TRBJ2-1, with D tentatively TRBD1 (5 bases). CDR1 is MNHEY and CDR2 is SVGEGT in the germline V gene. CDR3 length equals 15 residues. Trimming pared 5 bases from V and 8 bases from J, leaving 19 bases between. The CDR3 DNA reads as TGTGCCAGCAGTACCCGACAGCTCCGCTGGGATGAGCAGTTCTTC. This sequence encodes CASSTRQLRWDEQFF.